This paragraph covers one TCR beta chain sequence. This clone was observed a single time. Its specific antigen is unknown. No much larger clone is present one base from it, and per-base qualities are unavailable. TCRbeta CDR3 regions were amplified from genomic DNA using the immunoSEQ Assay, a bias-controlled multiplex PCR. The paper's processing steps were these. The number of nucleated cells in each sample was estimated by amplification of reference gene primers within the assay. Sequence reads were collapsed and filtered to measure the absolute abundance of every unique TCRbeta CDR3 rearrangement. For each sample, productive Simpson clonality was calculated as the square root of Simpson's diversity index over productive rearrangements. TCRdb took this table from immuneACCESS and kept in-frame rearrangements with V and J called. Such tables lack part of the clones; where checked against another copy, unresolved V genes explain under half of the gap, and the rest is unexplained. That table gives V, J and clone size, and the DNA gave D and trimming. A total of roughly 360,000 clones appear in this sample, 88% of them only once. Of the sample, more than 0.85% falls within the top ten clones.

Participants in the prospective study were enrolled through a virtual design, were aged about 18 to 100 years, and lived in fewer than 30 United States geographic areas. Cohort assignment in the prospective study relied on participant-reported clinical history from a screening survey and a study questionnaire. In the prospective study, whole blood, serum and a nasopharyngeal or oropharyngeal swab were collected from each participant by mobile phlebotomists. Prospective study participants could optionally give additional blood draws and questionnaires over a roughly two-month period. Before DNA extraction, blood samples from the prospective study were shipped at room temperature or frozen. The CDR3 has 16 amino acids, counting the end cysteine and phenylalanine. This entry keeps only the CDR3 DNA: 48 bases, framed from base 1. CDR1 and CDR2 were assigned from the germline V gene (reference sequence) as SEHNR and FQNEAQ. Unmatched junction bases come to 0, with V trimmed by 3 bases and J by 1 base.

This sample is drawn from a study of blood T cell repertoires in COVID-19 (dated by TCRdb to the early 2020s). Some background on the complete study: Samples covering the acute and convalescent phases of COVID-19 were provided by collaborators in the United States, Italy and Spain. The material from the prospective study consisted of cDNA or gDNA derived from T cells, B-cell-depleted T cells, or PBMCs. Deeply sampled blood TCRbeta repertoires from subjects exposed to, actively infected with, or recovered from COVID-19 were included in the dataset. The repertoires were made available in a free public database intended to serve as a resource for research on the immune response to SARS-CoV-2. The samples were drawn from the first 160 participants of the ongoing ImmuneRACE study and from 1,254 subjects provided by 6 global collaborators. Nearly every sample came with metadata listing a de-identified subject ID, COVID-19 status, age in years and sex. Where HLA class I and class II types were available, the types were taken from metadata supplied by the sample provider, not from assay-based typing. What the work shows at the level of the full study, not this receptor alone: Clinical and demographic metadata were provided uncurated, with the amount varying by source and participant.

The TCR was taken from a woman aged 25-40 years with acute COVID-19. The receptor chain draws on TRBV7-9 and TRBJ2-2; a stretch of 12 junction bases matches TRBD2. The sequenced sample was PBMCs or T cells enriched from blood (not recorded which). The sequence in DNA is TGTGCCAGCAGCTTGACTAGCGGGGGGAACACCGGGGAGCTGTTTTTT. Its translation reads: CASSLTSGGNTGELFF.